The rows below give T cell receptor beta chains drawn from one sample of a study of blood T cells in healthy people across ages. One entry per CDR3 protein results from TCRdb running MiXCR on the 5' RACE reads. The sample yields about 1.6 million distinct CDR3 sequences, about 31% seen once. The sequenced sample consisted of blood. These receptors all come from a woman aged 25 to 45 in good health. The CDR3 runs from the conserved cysteine through the conserved F or W. D genes are given only for firm matches. Rows may omit the clone size; those that give it use once, few, many or a size class.

v_call: TRBV9
cdr3_length: 13
d_call: -
j_call: TRBJ1-1
clone_size: -
cdr3_nt: TGTGCCAGCAGCGGCAGGGCTAACACTGAAGCTTTCTTT
cdr3_aa: CASSGRANTEAFF

v_call: TRBV4-1
cdr3_length: 16
d_call: -
j_call: TRBJ2-5
clone_size: -
cdr3_nt: TGCGCCAGCAGCCAAACCCCAGGTTTAGGCCAAGAGACCCAGTACTTC
cdr3_aa: CASSQTPGLGQETQYF

v_call: TRBV20-1
cdr3_length: 15
d_call: TRBD2
j_call: TRBJ2-7
clone_size: -
cdr3_nt: TGCAGTGCTCCCCAGACGCGAGCGGGGGCGTACGAGCAGTACTTC
cdr3_aa: CSAPQTRAGAYEQYF

v_call: TRBV27
cdr3_length: 16
d_call: TRBD1
j_call: TRBJ1-4
clone_size: -
cdr3_nt: TGTGCCAGCAGTCTAACAGGGGTCTCCACTAATGAAAAACTGTTTTTT
cdr3_aa: CASSLTGVSTNEKLFF

v_call: TRBV7-9
cdr3_length: 14
d_call: -
j_call: TRBJ2-7
clone_size: -
cdr3_nt: TGTGCCAGCAGCGCCTCGGGACTTCGCTACGAGCAGTACTTC
cdr3_aa: CASSASGLRYEQYF

v_call: TRBV6-5
cdr3_length: 15
d_call: TRBD1
j_call: TRBJ2-5
clone_size: -
cdr3_nt: TGTGCCAGCAGGCCTTTGGGGACAGCGAAGGAGACCCAGTACTTC
cdr3_aa: CASRPLGTAKETQYF

v_call: TRBV11-3
cdr3_length: 15
d_call: TRBD2
j_call: TRBJ2-5
clone_size: -
cdr3_nt: TGTGCCAGCAAGGGCCCAGCGGGAGTGGAAGAGACCCAGTACTTC
cdr3_aa: CASKGPAGVEETQYF

v_call: TRBV18
cdr3_length: 16
d_call: TRBD2
j_call: TRBJ2-5
clone_size: -
cdr3_nt: TGTGCCAGCTCACCACGCACTAGCGGGGCCCGGGAGACCCAGTACTTC
cdr3_aa: CASSPRTSGARETQYF

v_call: TRBV30
cdr3_length: 15
d_call: -
j_call: TRBJ1-6
clone_size: -
cdr3_nt: TGTGCCTGGAGTGTAAGTTCTTGGATCGAGTCACCCCTCCACTTT
cdr3_aa: CAWSVSSWIESPLHF

v_call: TRBV6-2/TRBV6-3
cdr3_length: 12
d_call: -
j_call: TRBJ2-1
clone_size: -
cdr3_nt: TGTGCCAGCAGCCCCCGACCGCACCCCCAGTTCTTC
cdr3_aa: CASSPRPHPQFF

v_call: TRBV12-3/TRBV12-4
cdr3_length: 15
d_call: -
j_call: TRBJ1-1
clone_size: -
cdr3_nt: TGTGCCAGCAGTTTCTCGGGACGGCTGAACACTGAAGCTTTCTTT
cdr3_aa: CASSFSGRLNTEAFF

v_call: TRBV6-1
cdr3_length: 13
d_call: -
j_call: TRBJ2-7
clone_size: once
cdr3_nt: TGCGCCAGCCGACAGGCTTCTTCGCCAGAGCAGTACTTC
cdr3_aa: CASRQASSPEQYF

v_call: TRBV7-8
cdr3_length: 17
d_call: -
j_call: TRBJ1-5
clone_size: few
cdr3_nt: TGTGCCAGCAGCCTTTGGGGCAGGGGTCGAGGGAATCAGCCCCAGCATTTT
cdr3_aa: CASSLWGRGRGNQPQHF

v_call: TRBV29-1
cdr3_length: 11
d_call: -
j_call: TRBJ2-7
clone_size: -
cdr3_nt: TGCTGCGTGGACGGTGCCTACGAGCAGTACTTC
cdr3_aa: CCVDGAYEQYF

v_call: TRBV7-2
cdr3_length: 15
d_call: -
j_call: TRBJ2-1
clone_size: many
cdr3_nt: TGTGCCAGCAGCCCGTCCCCTGGAGGTGTACAAGAGCAGTTCTTC
cdr3_aa: CASSPSPGGVQEQFF

v_call: TRBV11-1
cdr3_length: 13
d_call: -
j_call: TRBJ2-7
clone_size: -
cdr3_nt: TGTGCCAGCAGTCTAGAAGAGTACAGCGAGGAGTACTTC
cdr3_aa: CASSLEEYSEEYF

v_call: TRBV20-1
cdr3_length: 16
d_call: -
j_call: TRBJ2-5
clone_size: -
cdr3_nt: TGCAGTGCCTTGAATGACGCGGACTCCAGCCAGGAGACCCAGTACTTC
cdr3_aa: CSALNDADSSQETQYF

v_call: TRBV4-1
cdr3_length: 17
d_call: TRBD1
j_call: TRBJ2-1
clone_size: -
cdr3_nt: TGCGCCAGCAGCCACGGGACAGGGGGCCTTTCCTACAATGAGCAGTTCTTC
cdr3_aa: CASSHGTGGLSYNEQFF

v_call: TRBV6-1
cdr3_length: 12
d_call: -
j_call: TRBJ2-5
clone_size: -
cdr3_nt: TGTGCCAGCAGGAAAAGGCAAGAGACCCAGTACTTC
cdr3_aa: CASRKRQETQYF

v_call: TRBV7-2
cdr3_length: 19
d_call: TRBD2
j_call: TRBJ2-5
clone_size: -
cdr3_nt: TGTGCCAGCAGCTTAGGTCTACTAGCGGGAGTAGACGCGGGAGAGACCCAGTACTTC
cdr3_aa: CASSLGLLAGVDAGETQYF

v_call: TRBV9
cdr3_length: 16
d_call: -
j_call: TRBJ2-3
clone_size: few
cdr3_nt: TGTGCCAGCAGCGGAAAGCCCGGGGGCTTGACAGATACGCAGTATTTT
cdr3_aa: CASSGKPGGLTDTQYF

v_call: TRBV24-1
cdr3_length: 15
d_call: -
j_call: TRBJ2-1
clone_size: -
cdr3_nt: TGTGCCACCAGTGATTTCAAGGACTCTCCAAATGAGCAGTTCTTC
cdr3_aa: CATSDFKDSPNEQFF

v_call: TRBV5-1
cdr3_length: 18
d_call: TRBD2
j_call: TRBJ2-1
clone_size: -
cdr3_nt: TGCGCCAGCAGCCTCGCCTGGGGGGGATTTGCGACCTACAATGAGCAGTTCTTC
cdr3_aa: CASSLAWGGFATYNEQFF

v_call: TRBV7-2
cdr3_length: 15
d_call: -
j_call: TRBJ1-4
clone_size: few
cdr3_nt: TGTGCCAGCAGCTGGGGCCTTACGGGAGGTGAAAAACTGTTTTTT
cdr3_aa: CASSWGLTGGEKLFF

v_call: TRBV18
cdr3_length: 15
d_call: TRBD2
j_call: TRBJ2-1
clone_size: few
cdr3_nt: TGTGCCAGCTCACTATTCCAGCGGGGGCAAGAGACCCAGTTCTTC
cdr3_aa: CASSLFQRGQETQFF

v_call: TRBV5-1
cdr3_length: 18
d_call: -
j_call: TRBJ2-1
clone_size: few
cdr3_nt: TGCGCCAGTACCCTTGGAACCCTAGGGGTGGGCTCCTACAATGAGCAGTTCTTC
cdr3_aa: CASTLGTLGVGSYNEQFF

v_call: TRBV20-1
cdr3_length: 15
d_call: -
j_call: TRBJ2-1
clone_size: -
cdr3_nt: TGCAGTGCCACTCCAAGGGGGGGGGTTATGGATGAGCAGTTCTTC
cdr3_aa: CSATPRGGVMDEQFF

v_call: TRBV29-1
cdr3_length: 13
d_call: -
j_call: TRBJ1-1
clone_size: -
cdr3_nt: TGCAGCGTTGAAGCTCCGGCGTACGGTGAAGCTTTCTTT
cdr3_aa: CSVEAPAYGEAFF

v_call: TRBV9
cdr3_length: 15
d_call: -
j_call: TRBJ2-3
clone_size: -
cdr3_nt: TGTGCCAGCAGCGTGGCAGGGAGGTTGGCAGATACGCAGTATTTT
cdr3_aa: CASSVAGRLADTQYF

v_call: TRBV4-1
cdr3_length: 13
d_call: -
j_call: TRBJ2-3
clone_size: -
cdr3_nt: TGCTCAACGAGGGACTTTCGCACAGGTACGCAGTATTTT
cdr3_aa: CSTRDFRTGTQYF

v_call: TRBV29-1
cdr3_length: 13
d_call: -
j_call: TRBJ2-2
clone_size: -
cdr3_nt: TGCGGCGCCCGGGCCACCCCAACCGGGGAGCTGTTTTTT
cdr3_aa: CGARATPTGELFF

v_call: TRBV3-1
cdr3_length: 18
d_call: -
j_call: TRBJ2-1
clone_size: -
cdr3_nt: TGTGCCAGCAGCCAAGATATAATTAGGGGGGGCCCCTACAATGGGCAGTTCTTC
cdr3_aa: CASSQDIIRGGPYNGQFF

v_call: TRBV10-1
cdr3_length: 15
d_call: -
j_call: TRBJ2-1
clone_size: few
cdr3_nt: TGCGCCAGCCCAGGGGCTAGCGAGCCTGGGGATGAGCAGTTCTTC
cdr3_aa: CASPGASEPGDEQFF

v_call: TRBV20-1
cdr3_length: 14
d_call: -
j_call: TRBJ1-2
clone_size: -
cdr3_nt: TGCAGTGCTAGAGATTACGGGGGTATCTATGGCTACACCTTC
cdr3_aa: CSARDYGGIYGYTF

v_call: TRBV5-1
cdr3_length: 14
d_call: TRBD1
j_call: TRBJ2-7
clone_size: once
cdr3_nt: TGCGCCAGCAGCACCGGGACAGAACCCTACGAGCAGTACTTC
cdr3_aa: CASSTGTEPYEQYF

v_call: TRBV6-2/TRBV6-3
cdr3_length: 18
d_call: TRBD2
j_call: TRBJ2-5
clone_size: -
cdr3_nt: TGTGCCAGCAGCCTGGGACTAGCGGGAGAACGGCTGAGCGAGACCCAGTACTTC
cdr3_aa: CASSLGLAGERLSETQYF

v_call: TRBV5-1
cdr3_length: 14
d_call: TRBD1
j_call: TRBJ2-7
clone_size: -
cdr3_nt: TGCGCCAGCAGCTTACCGACAGGGTCGGACGAGCAGTACTTC
cdr3_aa: CASSLPTGSDEQYF

v_call: TRBV18
cdr3_length: 16
d_call: TRBD2
j_call: TRBJ2-7
clone_size: few
cdr3_nt: TGTGCCAGCTCACGTGGACTAGCGGGACTCACCTACGAGCAGTACTTC
cdr3_aa: CASSRGLAGLTYEQYF

v_call: TRBV7-6
cdr3_length: 18
d_call: -
j_call: TRBJ2-1
clone_size: few
cdr3_nt: TGTGCCAGCAGCTTAGGGGCCCTCCGGGGACGGGCCTACAATGAGCAGTTCTTC
cdr3_aa: CASSLGALRGRAYNEQFF

v_call: TRBV5-1
cdr3_length: 14
d_call: -
j_call: TRBJ2-5
clone_size: -
cdr3_nt: TGCGCCAGCAGCGCGCCCCCCGGGTACAATGAGCAGTACTTC
cdr3_aa: CASSAPPGYNEQYF

v_call: TRBV7-3
cdr3_length: 15
d_call: -
j_call: TRBJ2-5
clone_size: -
cdr3_nt: TGTGCCAGCAGCTTAAACCCGGGGAGACAAGAGACCCAGTACTTC
cdr3_aa: CASSLNPGRQETQYF

v_call: TRBV7-3
cdr3_length: 15
d_call: -
j_call: TRBJ1-2
clone_size: -
cdr3_nt: TGTGCCAGCAGCATATCTTATGAGAGTAACTATGGCTACACCTTC
cdr3_aa: CASSISYESNYGYTF

v_call: TRBV6-7
cdr3_length: 15
d_call: TRBD1
j_call: TRBJ2-7
clone_size: -
cdr3_nt: TGTGCCAGCAGTCCTCCAGGGGACAGGGGTGACGAGCAGTACTTC
cdr3_aa: CASSPPGDRGDEQYF

v_call: TRBV5-1
cdr3_length: 15
d_call: -
j_call: TRBJ2-1
clone_size: -
cdr3_nt: TGCGCCAGCAGCTTGGGGGACGGAGCTTTGGGGGAGCAGTTCTTC
cdr3_aa: CASSLGDGALGEQFF

v_call: TRBV11-2
cdr3_length: 22
d_call: TRBD1
j_call: TRBJ2-7
clone_size: -
cdr3_nt: TGTGCCAGCAGCACCCTCATGCCGGGACAGGAACTACTCCTACGACTTCGCCTCGAGCAGTACTTC
cdr3_aa: CASSTLMPGQELLLRLRLEQYF